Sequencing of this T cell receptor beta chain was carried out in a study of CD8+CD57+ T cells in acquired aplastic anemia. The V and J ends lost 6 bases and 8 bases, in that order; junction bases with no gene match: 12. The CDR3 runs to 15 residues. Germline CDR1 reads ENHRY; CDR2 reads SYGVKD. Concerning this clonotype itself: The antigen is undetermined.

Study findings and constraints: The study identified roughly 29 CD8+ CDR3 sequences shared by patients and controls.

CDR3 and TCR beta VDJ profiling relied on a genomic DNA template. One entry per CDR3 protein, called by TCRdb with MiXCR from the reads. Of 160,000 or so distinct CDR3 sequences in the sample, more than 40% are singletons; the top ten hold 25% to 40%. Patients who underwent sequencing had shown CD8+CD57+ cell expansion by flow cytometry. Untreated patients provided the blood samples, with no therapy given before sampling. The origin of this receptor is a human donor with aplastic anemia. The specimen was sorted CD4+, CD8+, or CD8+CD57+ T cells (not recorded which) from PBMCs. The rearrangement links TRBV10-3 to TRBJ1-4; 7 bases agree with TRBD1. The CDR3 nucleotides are TGTGCCATCAGCGAGATGACAGGGTCCAGGGAAAAACTGTTTTTT. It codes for CAISEMTGSREKLFF.